This passage covers 9 T cell receptor beta chains from one sample sequenced in a study of T-cell memory formation after mild COVID-19. TCRdb used MiXCR to reprocess the 5' RACE reads, holding one entry per CDR3 protein. The repertoire holds approximately 150,000 distinct CDR3 sequences, roughly 21% seen once, with about 2% in the top ten. The sample taken for sequencing was PBMCs or a T cell subset sorted from them (not recorded which). The receptors stem from an adult woman who had mild COVID-19 (a few samples of this study predate the infection). Cell type and time point are not known.

The gene calls are TRBV12-3 or TRBV12-4 and TRBJ2-1, with 8 bases fitting TRBD2. The CDR3 consists of 14 residues. V gave up 6 bases and J gave up 10 bases; unmatched junction bases: 11. The CDR3 is CASSPSGGFREQFF. The CDR3 DNA reads TGTGCCAGCAGCCCCAGCGGGGGATTCAGGGAGCAGTTCTTC.

This clonotype was counted ten times or more. The gene calls are TRBV4-3 and TRBJ2-1; 7 nucleotides line up with TRBD1. The CDR3 has 15 amino acids. Looked up from germline, CDR1 is LGHNA and CDR2 is YSLEER. Trimming cost V 1 base and J 3 bases; bases outside gene matches: 3. The CDR3 nucleotides read TGCGCCAGCAGCCAAGTGGGACAGAGCTACAATGAGCAGTTCTTC. This translates into CASSQVGQSYNEQFF.

In this sample, this clonotype turned up a few times. V gene TRBV9 combines with J gene TRBJ1-2, with D hard to call. Trimming stripped 0 bases from V and 7 bases from J, with 16 bases between. Per the germline V gene, CDR1 is SGDLS and CDR2 is YYNGEE. The CDR3 length is 15 residues. CDR3 DNA: TGTGCCAGCAGCGTAGGCTCGGCAGGAAAAGGTGGCTACACCTTC. Protein product: CASSVGSAGKGGYTF.

The chain uses TRBV4-2 and TRBJ1-1, with a tentative D call TRBD1 (5 bases). The ends were cut back, 0 bases at V and 6 bases at J, with 11 bases in the middle. Per germline, CDR1 LGHNA and CDR2 YNFKEQ. The CDR3 covers 14 residues. CDR3 loop: CASSQDRRQSEAFF. CDR3 sequence (DNA): TGTGCCAGCAGCCAAGATCGGAGACAGTCTGAAGCTTTCTTT.

This clonotype was observed at least ten times. The rearrangement joins TRBV12-3 or TRBV12-4 to TRBJ2-1, with TRBD2 identical over 10 bases. J was trimmed by 8 bases and V by 7 bases; bases with no gene match: 11. CDR3 size: 15 residues. CDR3 loop: CASTTSSGSIYEQFF. The DNA of the CDR3 is TGTGCCAGCACTACCTCTAGCGGGAGTATCTATGAGCAGTTCTTC.

This clonotype was seen at least ten times. V is TRBV29-1 and J is TRBJ2-6, with 9 bases lining up with TRBD1. Germline V gives CDR1 SQVTM, CDR2 ANQGSEA. The CDR3 runs 14 residues. V lost 7 bases and J lost 4; bases outside the gene matches: 5. CDR3 nucleotides: TGCAGCGCACAGGGGGCGGGAGGGGCCAACGTCCTGACTTTC. Amino acid sequence: CSAQGAGGANVLTF.

This chain uses TRBV24-1 with TRBJ2-1; 10 bases fit TRBD2. This CDR3 spans 15 amino acids. Looked up from germline, CDR1 is KGHDR and CDR2 is SFDVKD. V lost 2 bases and J lost 8; bases outside the gene matches: 5. CDR3 sequence: CATSDSGTSVDEQFF. DNA of the CDR3: TGTGCCACCAGTGATTCCGGGACTAGCGTCGATGAGCAGTTCTTC.

This chain connects TRBV4-2 to TRBJ2-7; 14 positions agree with TRBD2. The V and J ends lost 1 base and 5 bases, in that order; junction bases with no gene match: 4. The CDR3 consists of 16 residues. Germline CDR1 is LGHNA and CDR2 is YNFKEQ. As DNA, the CDR3 is TGTGCCAGCAGCCAAGGTGGGGGACTAGCGGGAGACGAGCAGTACTTC. As protein: CASSQGGGLAGDEQYF.

V usage is TRBV9 and J usage is TRBJ2-2; 9 bases line up with TRBD2. The CDR3 covers 15 residues. Looked up from germline, CDR1 is SGDLS and CDR2 is YYNGEE. The J segment lost 5 bases and the V segment lost 1 base, leaving 3 bases of the junction unmatched. CDR3 nucleotides: TGTGCCAGCAGCGTAACTAGCGGGTCAACCGGGGAGCTGTTTTTT. This encodes CASSVTSGSTGELFF.